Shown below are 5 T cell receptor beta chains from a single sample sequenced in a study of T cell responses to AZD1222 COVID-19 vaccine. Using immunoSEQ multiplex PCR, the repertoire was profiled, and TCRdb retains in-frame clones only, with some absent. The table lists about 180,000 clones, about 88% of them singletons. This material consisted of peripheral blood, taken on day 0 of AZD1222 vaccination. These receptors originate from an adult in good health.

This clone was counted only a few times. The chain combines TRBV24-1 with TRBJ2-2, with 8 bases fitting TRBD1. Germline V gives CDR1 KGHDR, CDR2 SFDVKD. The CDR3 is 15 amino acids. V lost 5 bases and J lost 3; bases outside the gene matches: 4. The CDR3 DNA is TGTGCCACCAGTGGCAGGGGGCATGACACCGGGGAGCTGTTTTTT. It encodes CATSGRGHDTGELFF.

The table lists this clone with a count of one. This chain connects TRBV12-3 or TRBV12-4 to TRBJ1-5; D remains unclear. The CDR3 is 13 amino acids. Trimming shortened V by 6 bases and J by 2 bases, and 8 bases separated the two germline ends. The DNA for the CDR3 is TGTGCCAGCAGGGGGTATGGCAATCAGCCCCAGCATTTT. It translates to CASRGYGNQPQHF.

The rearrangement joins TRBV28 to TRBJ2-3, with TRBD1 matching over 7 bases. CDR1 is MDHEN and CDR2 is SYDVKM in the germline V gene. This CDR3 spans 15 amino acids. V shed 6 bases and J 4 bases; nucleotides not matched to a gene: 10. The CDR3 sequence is CASSSQRDRADTQYF. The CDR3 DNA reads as TGTGCCAGCAGCTCCCAACGGGACAGAGCAGATACGCAGTATTTT. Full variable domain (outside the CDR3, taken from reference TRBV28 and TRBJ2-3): DVKVTQSSRYLVKRTGEKVFLECVQDMDHENMFWYRQDPGLGLRLIYFSYDVKMKEKGDIPEGYSVSREKKERFSLILESASTNQTSMYLCASSSQRDRADTQYFGPGTRLTVL.

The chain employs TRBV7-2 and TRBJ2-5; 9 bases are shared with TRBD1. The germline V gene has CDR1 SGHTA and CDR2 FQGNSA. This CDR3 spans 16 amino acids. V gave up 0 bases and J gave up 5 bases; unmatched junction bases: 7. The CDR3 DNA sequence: TGTGCCAGCAGCTTAGCACAGGGGGCGGTTGGTGAGACCCAGTACTTC. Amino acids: CASSLAQGAVGETQYF.

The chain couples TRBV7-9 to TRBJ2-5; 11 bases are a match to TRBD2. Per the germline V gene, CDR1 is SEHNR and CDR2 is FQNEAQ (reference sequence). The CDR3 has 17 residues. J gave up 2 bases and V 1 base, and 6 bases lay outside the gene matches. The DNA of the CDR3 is TGTGCCAGCAGCTTAGGGCCGGGACTAGCGGTACAAGAGACCCAGTACTTC. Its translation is CASSLGPGLAVQETQYF. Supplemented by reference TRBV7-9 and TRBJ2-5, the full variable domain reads DTGVSQNPRHKITKRGQNVTFRCDPISEHNRLYWYRQTLGQGPEFLTYFQNEAQLEKSRLLSDRFSAERPKGSFSTLEIQRTEQGDSAMYLCASSLGPGLAVQETQYFGPGTRLLVL.